The present T cell receptor (beta chain) was sequenced within a study of blood T cell repertoires in COVID-19. The protocol was immunoSEQ multiplex PCR, while the TCRdb copy is restricted to in-frame clones and leaves out a portion. The table includes 120,000 or so clones, 90% detected once. Germline V gene data show CDR1 as MGHRA and CDR2 as YSYEKL. CDR3 length: 17 amino acids. With V trimmed by 3 bases and J by 6 bases, 11 bases remained unmatched. The gene calls are TRBV4-1 and TRBJ2-4; 10 bases are shared with TRBD2. Source material: peripheral blood. The sequence was obtained from a woman aged 60 to 75 with COVID-19, enrolled during active disease. This CDR3 reads CASSHPAGGDWGNIQYF. The CDR3 bases are TGCGCCAGCAGCCACCCAGCGGGGGGGGATTGGGGAAACATTCAGTACTTC.